The clone carrying this T cell receptor (beta chain) appeared a few times. The antigen remains undetermined. A universal primer site was added by template switching, and unique molecular identifiers were carried by the cDNA. MiXCR, run by TCRdb on the 5' RACE reads, gives a single entry per CDR3 protein. The sample has 1.5 million to 2 million distinct CDR3 sequences, under 35% seen once; the top ten hold about 0.25%. This CDR3 comprises 12 residues. Trimming took 1 base from V and 9 from J, leaving 10 bases between them. Germline-derived CDR1 and CDR2 are SGHDT and YYEEEE. This entry belongs to a study of identical twins. Study-level points and caveats: Instead of following the same donors, the conclusions were based on cross-sectional statistical analysis. Abundant cord blood beta clonotypes carried fewer insertions; memory repertoires showed none. For zero-insertion analyses, partial confounding could come from invariant MAIT and iNKT cells.

This sequence originates from a newborn girl in good health. This chain connects TRBV5-6 to TRBJ1-2; D remains ambiguous. Material: cord blood. CDR3 nucleotide sequence: TGTGCCAGCAGCTTGACTGGGAGGAGCTACACCTTC. Translated, it gives CASSLTGRSYTF.